Shown below are 28 T cell receptor beta chains from a single sample sequenced in a study of cytomegalovirus exposure and HLA in healthy donors. PCR employed 60 Vbeta and 13 Jbeta primers. Using immunoSEQ multiplex PCR, the repertoire was profiled, and TCRdb retains in-frame clones only, with some absent. The sample includes about 110,000 clones, around 80% of them seen just once. Sequencing used PBMCs. These receptors all stem from a man under 40 in good health and CMV-seropositive.

This chain links TRBV5-1 with TRBJ2-2; 12 positions match TRBD2. There are 17 residues in the CDR3. V shed 3 bases, J shed 4 bases, and the junction held 7 bases outside the gene matches. The germline V gene encodes CDR1 SGHRS and CDR2 YFSETQ. CDR3 protein: CASSSTSGGRGTGELFF. CDR3 nucleotide sequence: TGCGCCAGCAGCTCGACTAGCGGGGGCCGGGGCACCGGGGAGCTGTTTTTT.

The chain links TRBV7-9 to TRBJ2-5; D gene uncertain. The V and J ends lost 5 bases and 5 bases respectively, with 12 bases between them. This CDR3 contains 13 residues. The germline gives CDR1 SEHNR, CDR2 FQNEAQ (reference sequence). The DNA for the CDR3 is TGTGCCAGCAGCCCTCACTTTCGGGAGACCCAGTACTTC. Its protein is CASSPHFRETQYF.

The rearrangement joins TRBV11-1 to TRBJ2-5; no definite D call. The CDR3 covers 11 residues. CDR1 and CDR2 from the germline V gene are SGHAT and FQDESV (reference sequence). V was clipped by 3 bases and J by 4 bases, with 3 bases between them. CDR3 nucleotides: TGTGCCAGCAGCTTTCGAGAGACCCAGTACTTC. Protein: CASSFRETQYF.

V usage is TRBV28 and J usage is TRBJ1-5, with 7 positions matching TRBD1. CDR1 is MDHEN and CDR2 is SYDVKM in the germline V gene. CDR3 length equals 15 residues. The V segment lost 6 bases and the J segment 1 base; nucleotides outside the gene matches: 6. The CDR3 spells CASSRTGESNQPQHF. Written as DNA, the CDR3 is TGTGCCAGCAGCCGTACAGGGGAAAGCAATCAGCCCCAGCATTTT.

V and J are TRBV6-6 and TRBJ2-1; D is perhaps TRBD1 (6 bases). The germline V and J ends were trimmed by 1 base and 10 bases, with 8 bases remaining between them. There are 12 residues in the CDR3. CDR1 is MNHNY, CDR2 SVGAGI, per germline (reference sequence). CDR3 nucleotide sequence: TGTGCCAGCAGTTACTACAGGGAGGAGCAGTTCTTC. Residues: CASSYYREEQFF.

This chain links TRBV4-2 with TRBJ2-5; 10 nucleotides match TRBD2. The DNA end is more similar to TRBJ2-7, so the J call may be wrong. This CDR3 is built from 17 residues. CDR1 and CDR2 from the germline V gene are LGHNA and YNFKEQ. DNA for the CDR3: TGTGCCAGCAGCCAAGAATCTAGCGGGGGACTGGCCTACGAGCAGTACTTC. Its translation: CASSQESSGGLAYEQYF.

This clone was seen a single time. The gene calls are TRBV7-3 and TRBJ2-2, with a weak D call TRBD1 (5 bases). V lost 1 base and J 6 bases, leaving 15 bases between the germline ends. CDR3 size: 16 residues. The germline V gene has CDR1 SGHTA and CDR2 FQGTGA. This CDR3 reads CASSLKDRGLAGELFF. The CDR3 DNA reads as TGTGCCAGCAGCTTAAAAGACAGAGGTCTAGCCGGGGAGCTGTTTTTT.

The rearrangement joins TRBV18 to TRBJ1-2, with D perhaps matching TRBD1 (6 bases). From germline, CDR1 is KGHSH and CDR2 LQKENI. Trimming removed 2 bases from V and 4 bases from J, with 14 bases in between. CDR3 length equals 15 residues. In DNA form, the CDR3 reads TGTGCCAGCTCACCAGCCTCCAGGGGCGGCTATGGCTACACCTTC. This codes for CASSPASRGGYGYTF.

The rearrangement links TRBV4-2 to TRBJ1-4; tentative D call: TRBD1 (6 bases). Trimming removed 4 bases from V and 16 bases from J, with 28 bases in between. This CDR3 is 16 amino acids long. Germline V lookup: CDR1 LGHNA, CDR2 YNFKEQ. CDR3 amino acids: CASSPTGRGGNEKPFF. CDR3 DNA sequence: TGTGCCAGCAGCCCAACTGGGAGAGGGGGAAATGAAAAGCCGTTTTTT.

This chain uses TRBV10-2 with TRBJ2-2; a weak D match, TRBD1 (6 bases). Germline V gene lookup returns CDR1 WSHSY and CDR2 SAAADI. Trimming pared 2 bases from V and 6 bases from J, leaving 13 bases between. There are 15 residues in the CDR3. CDR3 in DNA: TGCGCCAGCAGTGAGGTACAGGGTGGTGCCGGGGAGCTGTTTTTT. Amino acids: CASSEVQGGAGELFF.

The V gene is TRBV5-4, the J gene TRBJ2-7; TRBD1 is a possible D gene (5 bases). The V and J ends lost 3 bases and 5 bases respectively, with 9 bases between them. There are 12 residues in the CDR3. Per germline, CDR1 SGHNT and CDR2 YYREEE (reference sequence). In nucleotides, the CDR3 is TGTGCCAGCAGCTGGGCAGGGAACGAGCAGTACTTC. Translation: CASSWAGNEQYF.

This rearrangement joins TRBV11-2 to TRBJ2-7; D perhaps matches TRBD2 (6 bases). Germline V gives CDR1 SGHAT, CDR2 FQNNGV. The CDR3 consists of 16 residues. The ends were cut back, 0 bases at V and 3 bases at J, with 15 bases in the middle. CDR3 coding DNA: TGTGCCAGCAGCTTAGAGGAGGGACCCCTGGGCTACGAGCAGTACTTC. It translates to CASSLEEGPLGYEQYF. Using reference TRBV11-2 and TRBJ2-7 for the parts outside the CDR3, the full variable domain is EAGVAQSPRYKIIEKRQSVAFWCNPISGHATLYWYQQILGQGPKLLIQFQNNGVVDDSQLPKDRFSAERLKGVDSTLKIQPAKLEDSAVYLCASSLEEGPLGYEQYFGPGTRLTVT.

The chain links TRBV4-1 to TRBJ1-3; the D is unclear. The germline CDR1 and CDR2 sequences are MGHRA and YSYEKL. The CDR3 loop spans 15 amino acids. The ends were cut back, 0 bases at V and 3 bases at J, with 9 bases in the middle. CDR3 in amino acids: CASSQDPQYGNTIYF. In DNA, the CDR3 is TGCGCCAGCAGCCAAGATCCCCAGTATGGAAACACCATATATTTT.

The V call is TRBV9, the J call TRBJ1-1; no clear D. CDR3 length: 15 amino acids. In germline, CDR1 is SGDLS, CDR2 YYNGEE. The V gene lost 3 bases and the J gene lost 5 bases, with 17 bases spanning the gap. The CDR3 DNA follows: TGTGCCAGCAGCGGAGCCGGCACCTCGGGTACTGAAGCTTTCTTT. Its protein product is CASSGAGTSGTEAFF.

V gene TRBV6-4 combines with J gene TRBJ1-5; D remains ambiguous. V gave up 8 bases and J gave up 4 bases, with 12 bases separating them. CDR1 is MRHNA, CDR2 SNTAGT, per germline. This CDR3 has 13 residues. The CDR3 sequence is CASAQDHNQPQHF. As DNA, the CDR3 is TGTGCCAGCGCGCAAGATCATAATCAGCCCCAGCATTTT.

The chain combines TRBV30 with TRBJ2-1, with D perhaps matching TRBD1 (6 bases). CDR3 length: 11 amino acids. Germline V gives CDR1 GTSNPN, CDR2 SVGIG (reference sequence). V was shortened by 5 bases and J by 7 bases, with 9 bases between the two germline ends. CDR3 residues: CAWDRFNEQFF. The CDR3, as DNA: TGTGCCTGGGACAGGTTTAATGAGCAGTTCTTC.

The CDR3 sequence is CASSDHRGRDLYGYTF. In DNA, the CDR3 is TGTGCCAGCAGCGACCACAGGGGGCGCGACCTCTATGGCTACACCTTC. This chain joins TRBV5-7 and TRBJ1-2, with 9 bases fitting TRBD1. TRBV5-7 is an open reading frame whose function is uncertain. Trimming took 4 bases from V and 4 from J; bases not matched to a gene: 11. This CDR3 spans 16 amino acids.

The V call is TRBV10-3, the J call TRBJ2-2, with D possibly being TRBD1 (5 bases). The V end lost 2 bases, the J end lost 6 bases, and 10 bases lay between the germline ends. Germline values: CDR1 ENHRY, CDR2 SYGVKD. This CDR3 contains 14 residues. The CDR3 nucleotides read TGTGCCATCAGTGAGGGGGCGGTGGCCGGGGAGCTGTTTTTT. Translation gives CAISEGAVAGELFF.

The rearrangement links TRBV19 to TRBJ2-1, with TRBD2 matching 10 bases. After removal of 5 bases from V and 7 bases from J, the junction contained 8 bases not matched to a gene. This CDR3 has 15 residues. Germline-derived CDR1 and CDR2 are LNHDA and SQIVND (reference sequence). The CDR3 here is CASSFPAGGINEQFF. CDR3 coding DNA: TGTGCCAGTAGTTTCCCAGCGGGGGGGATAAATGAGCAGTTCTTC.

The genes are TRBV19 and TRBJ2-2; a weak D match, TRBD1 (5 bases). The CDR3 covers 15 residues. The germline CDR1 and CDR2 sequences are LNHDA and SQIVND (reference sequence). The V and J ends lost 3 bases and 3 bases respectively, with 11 bases between them. The CDR3 spells CASSIRAGHTGELFF. The CDR3 DNA is TGTGCCAGTAGTATCCGGGCAGGGCACACCGGGGAGCTGTTTTTT.

V and J are TRBV29-1 and TRBJ2-5; TRBD2 might be the D (6 bases). Trimming removed 4 bases from V and 2 bases from J, with 14 bases in between. This CDR3 contains 14 residues. Germline V gives CDR1 SQVTM, CDR2 ANQGSEA. CDR3 in amino acids: CSVGRAGKQETQYF. As DNA, the CDR3 is TGCAGCGTTGGGAGGGCAGGGAAGCAAGAGACCCAGTACTTC.

This clone was recorded only once. V gene TRBV27 combines with J gene TRBJ2-2, with TRBD1 as a possible D gene (6 bases). Trimming shortened V by 6 bases and J by 3 bases, and 14 bases separated the two germline ends. Germline CDR1 and CDR2: MNHEY and SMNVEV (reference sequence). The CDR3 totals 15 residues. The CDR3 here is CASRVGALHTGELFF. The DNA for the CDR3 is TGTGCCAGCAGAGTGGGGGCGCTTCACACCGGGGAGCTGTTTTTT.

The chain links TRBV10-1 to TRBJ2-5; no clear D. The V gene's germline CDR1 is WNHNN and CDR2 SYGVQD (reference sequence). This CDR3 is 13 amino acids long. Trimming took off 2 bases at V and 2 bases at J, with 6 bases between the two ends. The CDR3 DNA follows: TGCGCCAGCAGTGAGGAGCCACAAGAGACCCAGTACTTC. Its protein is CASSEEPQETQYF.

The chain has TRBV19 and TRBJ1-6; 9 bases line up with TRBD1. The CDR3 spans 16 residues. Trimming took 8 bases from V and 5 from J; bases not matched to a gene: 10. Germline assignment: CDR1 LNHDA and CDR2 SQIVND (reference sequence). The CDR3 bases are TGTGCCAGTCGCCGCACAGGGGGCCACGATAATTCACCCCTCCACTTT. It yields the protein CASRRTGGHDNSPLHF.

The V call is TRBV6-5, the J call TRBJ2-7, with D possibly being TRBD1 (6 bases). With 0 bases removed from V and 5 bases from J, the gap between germline ends came to 11 bases. The germline V gene encodes CDR1 MNHEY and CDR2 SVGAGI. The CDR3 spans 14 residues. CDR3 region: CASSYSRSGDEQYF. The CDR3 nucleotides read TGTGCCAGCAGTTACTCCCGGTCAGGGGACGAGCAGTACTTC.

This clone was recorded once. The V gene is TRBV19, the J gene TRBJ2-3, with 7 bases fitting TRBD2. CDR1 and CDR2 from the germline V gene are LNHDA and SQIVND (reference sequence). The V and J ends lost 4 bases and 2 bases, in that order; junction bases with no gene match: 3. The CDR3 sequence is 14 residues long. CDR3 bases: TGTGCCAGTAGTAGGGGGGGGGACACAGATACGCAGTATTTT. This gives the protein CASSRGGDTDTQYF.

This sequence joins TRBV5-1 and TRBJ1-1, with D maybe TRBD1 (5 bases). V was pared by 4 bases and J by 1 base, with 11 bases between. Germline lookup yields CDR1 SGHRS and CDR2 YFSETQ. The CDR3 sequence is 14 residues long. CDR3 sequence reads: CASSQQATNTEAFF. Here the CDR3 DNA reads TGCGCCAGCAGCCAACAGGCAACGAACACTGAAGCTTTCTTT.

The chain links TRBV5-4 to TRBJ2-6, with unresolved D. The V end lost 6 bases, the J end lost 4 bases, and 5 bases lay between the germline ends. Germline V lookup: CDR1 SGHNT, CDR2 YYREEE (reference sequence). This CDR3 has 12 residues. CDR3 protein: CASTQGANVLTF. Here the CDR3 DNA reads TGTGCCAGCACCCAAGGGGCCAACGTCCTGACTTTC. The variable domain in full, completed from reference TRBV5-4 and TRBJ2-6, reads ETGVTQSPTHLIKTRGQQVTLRCSSQSGHNTVSWYQQALGQGPQFIFQYYREEENGRGNFPPRFSGLQFPNYSSELNVNALELDDSALYLCASTQGANVLTFGAGSRLTVL.